One and the same sample provided the 30 T cell receptor beta chains below, sequenced in a study of T cell changes during pregnancy in multiple sclerosis. Some clones are missing from TCRdb's copy, which holds only in-frame ones; the method was immunoSEQ multiplex PCR. This table holds about 47,000 clones, more than 80% found once. The sample here was CD8+ T cells from peripheral blood mononuclear cells, taken in the second trimester of pregnancy. The receptors stem from a female donor with multiple sclerosis, enrolled in a pregnancy study.

This chain uses TRBV10-3 with TRBJ2-5; the match to TRBD2 covers 12 bases. The CDR3 extends over 17 amino acids. CDR1 ENHRY and CDR2 SYGVKD come from the germline V gene. V lost 3 bases and J lost 1; bases outside the gene matches: 6. CDR3 coding DNA: TGTGCCATCAGTGACACGCCGGGACTAGCGGGCCAAGAGACCCAGTACTTC. It encodes CAISDTPGLAGQETQYF.

The chain recombines TRBV13 with TRBJ1-5; D gene unclear. The germline V gene encodes CDR1 PRHDT and CDR2 FYEKMQ (reference sequence). V lost 6 bases and J 6 bases, leaving 12 bases between the germline ends. CDR3 size: 13 residues. The CDR3 region is CASSLGAGQPQHF. As DNA, the CDR3 is TGTGCCAGCAGTTTGGGAGCGGGTCAGCCCCAGCATTTT.

The chain links TRBV19 to TRBJ1-4, with D hard to call. CDR3 length equals 14 residues. CDR1 LNHDA and CDR2 SQIVND come from the germline V gene (reference sequence). V was pared by 6 bases and J by 7 bases, with 15 bases between. The CDR3 loop reads CASSDGIFSEKLFF. The CDR3 coding sequence is TGTGCCAGTAGCGACGGGATTTTTAGTGAAAAACTGTTTTTT.

The chain has TRBV6-5 and TRBJ2-1, with 12 bases identical to TRBD2. CDR1 and CDR2 (germline): MNHEY, SVGAGI. V was pared by 0 bases and J by 10 bases, with 7 bases of the junction left unmatched. This CDR3 has 16 residues. The CDR3 nucleotides read TGTGCCAGCAGTTACTCACTGCCCGGACTAGCGGGAGAGCAGTTCTTC. Its protein is CASSYSLPGLAGEQFF.

The rearrangement joins TRBV2 to TRBJ1-3; D is perhaps TRBD1 (6 bases). Trimming took off 2 bases at V and 0 bases at J, with 8 bases between the two ends. The germline V gene has CDR1 SNHLY and CDR2 FYNNEI. The CDR3 is made up of 15 amino acids. CDR3 in DNA: TGTGCCAGCAGTGAACACAGGGACTCTGGAAACACCATATATTTT. Translating it yields CASSEHRDSGNTIYF.

Sample share makes this clone medium-sized. The chain links TRBV7-6 to TRBJ1-4, with D possibly being TRBD1 (5 bases). The CDR3 is made up of 15 amino acids. The ends were cut back, 5 bases at V and 6 bases at J, with 16 bases in the middle. Germline CDR1 reads SGHVS; CDR2 reads FNYEAQ. CDR3 in amino acids: CASSEDGRGDEKLFF. CDR3 DNA: TGTGCCAGCAGCGAGGACGGGAGGGGTGATGAAAAACTGTTTTTT.

The V and J genes are TRBV6-5 and TRBJ2-2, with D hard to call. In germline, CDR1 is MNHEY, CDR2 SVGAGI. V dropped 2 bases and J dropped 3 bases, with 7 bases sitting between them. The CDR3 has 14 amino acids. The DNA of the CDR3 is TGTGCCAGCAGTTACCGTCCCGACACCGGGGAGCTGTTTTTT. It is translated as CASSYRPDTGELFF.

J is TRBJ2-3 and V is TRBV5-1, with TRBD2 identical over 8 bases. The CDR3 has 15 residues. The ends lost 3 bases at V and 6 bases at J; junction bases unmatched: 9. CDR1 SGHRS and CDR2 YFSETQ come from the germline V gene. DNA for the CDR3: TGCGCCAGCAGCTCCGCGGTCGGGGGGGCGGATACGCAGTATTTT. Protein product: CASSSAVGGADTQYF.

Comment on this clone: The sample holds other DNA sequences that translate to the same CDR3. This chain joins TRBV6-5 and TRBJ2-7, with D maybe TRBD2 (6 bases). V lost 1 base, J lost 0 bases, and 10 bases lay in between. The CDR3 is 15 residues long. The germline gives CDR1 MNHEY, CDR2 SVGAGI. CDR3 nucleotides: TGTGCCAGCAGTTACTTTGGGGGGAGCTCCTACGAGCAGTACTTC. Residues: CASSYFGGSSYEQYF.

V is TRBV4-2 and J is TRBJ2-5; D is uncertain. Trimming removed 0 bases at V and 5 bases at J, with 13 bases between. The CDR3 is made up of 15 amino acids. Germline CDR1 LGHNA, CDR2 YNFKEQ. CDR3 region: CASSQENLSPETQYF. Here the CDR3 DNA reads TGTGCCAGCAGCCAAGAGAATCTAAGCCCGGAGACCCAGTACTTC.

The gene calls are TRBV5-6 and TRBJ2-5; tentatively, D is TRBD2 (5 bases). CDR3 length equals 16 residues. The V end lost 4 bases, the J end lost 4 bases, and 20 bases lay between the germline ends. Germline CDR1 SGHDT, CDR2 YYEEEE. CDR3 nucleotides: TGTGCCAGCAGCGTTACGTGGGCTAGCCGAAGAGAGACCCAGTACTTC. Amino acids: CASSVTWASRRETQYF.

This sequence joins TRBV27 and TRBJ1-6; 7 nucleotides line up with TRBD1. This CDR3 region has 14 residues. The V gene end was trimmed by 6 bases and the J gene end by 6 bases; junction bases not matched to a gene: 5. Germline V CDR1 and CDR2: MNHEY, SMNVEV (reference sequence). The CDR3 is CASRPGQPNSPLHF. CDR3 nucleotides: TGTGCCAGCAGACCGGGACAGCCTAATTCACCCCTCCACTTT.

The chain is built from TRBV30 and TRBJ1-2; TRBD1 agrees at 9 bases. V dropped 2 bases and J dropped 4; count of bases not matched to a gene: 8. This CDR3 is 15 amino acids long. Germline V gives CDR1 GTSNPN, CDR2 SVGIG (reference sequence). CDR3 DNA sequence: TGTGCCTGGAGTCCCGGGACAGGGAAATTCTATGGCTACACCTTC. The encoded protein is CAWSPGTGKFYGYTF.

The gene calls are TRBV7-8 and TRBJ1-2; perhaps TRBD1 as D (6 bases). Looked up from germline, CDR1 is SGHVS and CDR2 is FQNEAQ. The CDR3 extends over 20 amino acids. Trimming stripped 4 bases from V and 6 bases from J, with 33 bases between. The CDR3 coding sequence is TGTGCCAGCAGCTCAAACATGGTGGGGGCAACTAAGGGGGTAGTCAATGGCTACACCTTC. Its protein product is CASSSNMVGATKGVVNGYTF. The full variable domain, with the rest looked up from reference TRBV7-8 and TRBJ1-2, is GAGVSQSPRYKVAKRGQDVALRCDPISGHVSLFWYQQALGQGPEFLTYFQNEAQLDKSGLPSDRFFAERPEGSVSTLKIQRTQQEDSAVYLCASSSNMVGATKGVVNGYTFGSGTRLTVV.

This clone was found once. This sequence joins TRBV5-6 and TRBJ2-7; D ambiguous. Germline CDR1 SGHDT, CDR2 YYEEEE. The germline V and J ends were trimmed by 1 base and 5 bases, with 13 bases remaining between them. The CDR3 extends over 14 amino acids. The CDR3 DNA reads TGTGCCAGCAGCTTGATAACCTTGGGCCACGAGCAGTACTTC. Its protein product is CASSLITLGHEQYF.

The chain combines TRBV4-2 with TRBJ1-5; D might be TRBD1 (6 bases). CDR1 LGHNA and CDR2 YNFKEQ come from the germline V gene. Trimming pared 0 bases from V and 3 bases from J, leaving 12 bases between. The CDR3 length is 16 residues. The CDR3: CASSQEGGQVNQPQHF. CDR3 sequence (DNA): TGTGCCAGCAGCCAAGAAGGGGGACAAGTCAATCAGCCCCAGCATTTT.

The genes are TRBV14 and TRBJ1-1, with 11 bases fitting TRBD1. Germline-derived CDR1 and CDR2 are SGHDN and FVKESK. J gave up 1 base and V 1 base, and 14 bases lay outside the gene matches. CDR3 length: 20 amino acids. The CDR3 DNA is TGTGCCAGCAGCCAAGTTGCCGGGACAGGGGGTCCGGTGGAGAACACTGAAGCTTTCTTT. Its protein is CASSQVAGTGGPVENTEAFF.

The chain carries TRBV9 and TRBJ1-5; TRBD1 matches at 7 bases. The CDR3 is 15 residues long. Germline trimming cut 4 bases from V and 0 bases from J; bases unmatched to any gene: 4. Germline V gene data show CDR1 as SGDLS and CDR2 as YYNGEE. CDR3 in DNA: TGTGCCAGCAGCCAAACAGGGGATAGCAATCAGCCCCAGCATTTT. It yields the protein CASSQTGDSNQPQHF.

The J gene is TRBJ1-4, the V gene TRBV2; no clear D. Trimming removed 2 bases from V and 8 bases from J, with 15 bases in between. The CDR3 covers 15 residues. Germline V gene sequence: CDR1 SNHLY, CDR2 FYNNEI. CDR3 sequence reads: CASSERASGVEKLFF. The CDR3 DNA follows: TGTGCCAGCAGTGAACGAGCGTCCGGAGTCGAAAAACTGTTTTTT.

This clone qualifies as medium-sized (0.01 to 0.1%). The chain employs TRBV30 and TRBJ1-1, with a weak D call TRBD1 (6 bases). Germline V gives CDR1 GTSNPN, CDR2 SVGIG (reference sequence). V was shortened by 1 base and J by 6 bases, with 6 bases between the two germline ends. The CDR3 length is 11 residues. DNA for the CDR3: TGTGCCTGGAGTGGGGGGCCTGAAGCTTTCTTT. This encodes CAWSGGPEAFF. Full variable domain (missing parts from reference TRBV30 and TRBJ1-1): SQTIHQWPATLVQPVGSPLSLECTVEGTSNPNLYWYRQAAGRGLQLLFYSVGIGQISSEVPQNLSASRPQDRQFILSSKKLLLSDSGFYLCAWSGGPEAFFGQGTRLTVV.

The chain is built from TRBV6-1 and TRBJ1-5, with 7 bases identical to TRBD1. The CDR3 is 15 residues long. Losses at the gene ends were 4 bases for V and 1 base for J; bases not matched to a gene: 4. CDR1 is MNHNS, CDR2 SASEGT, per germline. CDR3 DNA: TGTGCCAGCAGTGTTACAGGGGAGAGCAATCAGCCCCAGCATTTT. This gives the protein CASSVTGESNQPQHF.

This clone was detected only once. The rearrangement joins TRBV27 to TRBJ1-1; a possible D gene is TRBD1 (5 bases). CDR1 and CDR2 from the germline V gene are MNHEY and SMNVEV (reference sequence). V was trimmed by 6 bases and J by 0 bases, leaving 14 bases between them. The CDR3 spans 15 residues. CDR3 sequence reads: CASSPTSGMNTEAFF. For the CDR3, the DNA is TGTGCCAGCAGCCCTACGTCAGGGATGAACACTGAAGCTTTCTTT.

The genes are TRBV9 and TRBJ1-1; possible D gene TRBD1, 5 bases. This CDR3 is built from 13 residues. Between the trimmed V and J ends, which lost 3 bases and 7 bases, there was a span of 13 bases. Germline V lookup: CDR1 SGDLS, CDR2 YYNGEE. The CDR3 reads CASSDGGDYEAFF. In DNA, the CDR3 is TGTGCCAGCAGCGATGGAGGGGACTATGAAGCTTTCTTT.

The table lists this clone with a count of one. The genes are TRBV5-6 and TRBJ1-1, with D unclear. The CDR3 is 15 amino acids. CDR1 SGHDT and CDR2 YYEEEE come from the germline V gene. Trimming pared 3 bases from V and 3 bases from J, leaving 15 bases between. This chain's CDR3 is CASSSAEGDYTEAFF. The DNA of the CDR3 is TGTGCCAGCAGCTCCGCCGAGGGAGACTACACTGAAGCTTTCTTT.

This chain connects TRBV11-2 to TRBJ2-2; 7 bases match TRBD2. The CDR3 loop spans 16 amino acids. J was trimmed by 5 bases and V by 4 bases; bases with no gene match: 10. Germline loops: CDR1 SGHAT, CDR2 FQNNGV. Here the CDR3 DNA reads TGTGCCAGCAGCTGGGAGGCACCCGGGGGGACCGGGGAGCTGTTTTTT. The encoded protein is CASSWEAPGGTGELFF.

This clone showed up just once. This chain uses TRBV29-1 with TRBJ2-7; the D gene is possibly TRBD1 (6 bases). CDR1 SQVTM and CDR2 ANQGSEA come from the germline V gene. This CDR3 has 13 amino acids. The V end was cut by 1 base, the J end by 4 bases, with 11 bases between. CDR3 sequence (DNA): TGCAGCGTTGAAGTTGGGGGCAGGTACGAGCAGTACTTC. It encodes CSVEVGGRYEQYF.

This chain uses TRBV5-1 with TRBJ1-6, with 9 positions matching TRBD1. Per germline, CDR1 SGHRS and CDR2 YFSETQ. This CDR3 has 18 amino acids. With 1 base clipped from V and 7 bases from J, the junction kept 12 bases outside the gene matches. The CDR3 sequence: CASSLFGTGTLGNSPLHF. The CDR3, as DNA: TGCGCCAGCAGCTTGTTCGGGACAGGGACCTTGGGGAATTCACCCCTCCACTTT.

This clone was counted between two and nine times. The chain uses TRBV2 and TRBJ1-4; no definite D call. Trimming took off 6 bases at V and 11 bases at J, with 10 bases between the two ends. Germline CDR1 and CDR2: SNHLY and FYNNEI. The CDR3 is made up of 11 amino acids. The CDR3 protein is CASRREEKLFF. CDR3 sequence (DNA): TGTGCCAGCAGGAGGGAGGAGAAACTGTTTTTT. The full variable domain, rest sourced from reference TRBV2 and TRBJ1-4, is EPEVTQTPSHQVTQMGQEVILRCVPISNHLYFYWYRQILGQKVEFLVSFYNNEISEKSEIFDDQFSVERPDGSNFTLKIRSTKLEDSAMYFCASRREEKLFFGSGTQLSVL.

The chain recombines TRBV4-1 with TRBJ2-1, with TRBD1 matching over 9 bases. Germline V gene data show CDR1 as MGHRA and CDR2 as YSYEKL. This CDR3 is built from 17 residues. Trimming removed 7 bases from V and 5 bases from J; junction bases left unmatched: 15. CDR3 nucleotides: TGCGCCAGCACATATCGGACAGGGGAAAGGGGTGACAATGAGCAGTTCTTC. It encodes CASTYRTGERGDNEQFF.

The rearrangement links TRBV9 to TRBJ1-2; maybe TRBD1 (6 bases). Germline CDR1 is SGDLS and CDR2 is YYNGEE. The CDR3 sequence is 15 residues long. The germline V and J ends were trimmed by 3 bases and 8 bases, with 20 bases remaining between them. The CDR3 DNA is TGTGCCAGCAGCGCCTCGAAAGGGGGGGCCAGGGGCTACACCTTC. Amino acids: CASSASKGGARGYTF.